This T cell receptor (beta chain) was sequenced for a study of CD8 T cells in ankylosing spondylitis (dated by TCRdb to about 2017). About the study as a whole: The study set out to find disease-linked TCR variants by profiling T cell receptor beta repertoires in ankylosing spondylitis patients and healthy donors. The whole study cohort included over a hundred healthy donors and 20 to 30 ankylosing spondylitis patients. Peripheral blood was sampled, and synovial fluid was also collected from ankylosing spondylitis patients. The research as a whole found: A TCR beta motif of several highly homologous amino acid variants appeared characteristic of blood from ankylosing spondylitis patients. Some TCR beta motif variants had previously been reported in synovial fluid and blood of reactive arthritis patients, which suggested common disease-initiation mechanisms. The disease-linked clones were reported to be significantly enriched in matched synovial fluid samples from ankylosing spondylitis patients. The disease-linked clones showed a CD8+ phenotype and occurred at relatively low frequencies in peripheral blood.

TCRdb records Illumina HiSeq 2500 as the sequencer. Quantitative 5'-RACE with molecular barcodes was used to prepare TCR beta libraries. Concerning the study's data processing: A new computational method based on a probabilistic model of VDJ rearrangement was used to identify disease-linked TCR variants. TCRdb reanalyzed the raw reads on its own, using fastp at Q25 for trimming and MiXCR for clone calling, and kept in-frame beta chains. Identical CDR3 protein sequences are pooled into one entry, listed with their most common genes and DNA. What appears here as the V and J calls and clone size reflects TCRdb's work, not the paper's. The sample table contains about 750,000 distinct CDR3 sequences; only one count was recorded for over 15% of them. The ten largest clones add up to roughly a fifth of the sample. This clonotype was observed many times. What this receptor recognizes is not known. No per-base quality is available; no much larger clone lies one base away.

CDR1 and CDR2, per the germline V gene, are LGHNA and YSLEER. V trim: 4 bases; J trim: 4 bases; unmatched bases: 2. The CDR3 runs 15 amino acids, cysteine and phenylalanine included. The kept DNA is CDR3 alone, 45 bases in frame from the first base. The V and J genes are TRBV4-3 and TRBJ2-1; the junction holds 12 bases that match TRBD2. Sequencing input: blood, either unsorted or a sorted T cell fraction (not recorded which). This receptor was identified in a male donor with ankylosing spondylitis. The DNA sequence follows: TGCGCCAGCAGCCCCGGGACTAGCGGGTACAATGAGCAGTTCTTC. Translated, this is CASSPGTSGYNEQFF.